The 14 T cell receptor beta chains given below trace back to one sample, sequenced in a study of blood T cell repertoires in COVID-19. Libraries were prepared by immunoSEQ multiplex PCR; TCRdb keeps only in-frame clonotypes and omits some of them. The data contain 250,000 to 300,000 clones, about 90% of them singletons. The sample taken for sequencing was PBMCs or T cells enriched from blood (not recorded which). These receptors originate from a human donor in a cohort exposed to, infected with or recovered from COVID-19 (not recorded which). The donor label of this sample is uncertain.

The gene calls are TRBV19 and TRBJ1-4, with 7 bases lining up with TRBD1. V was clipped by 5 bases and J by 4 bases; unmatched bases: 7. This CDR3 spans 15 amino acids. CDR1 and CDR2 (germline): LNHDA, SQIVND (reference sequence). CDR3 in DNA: TGTGCCAGTAGTCCGTCAGGGGGTAGTAATGAAAAACTGTTTTTT. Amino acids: CASSPSGGSNEKLFF.

The CDR3 DNA reads as TGTGCCAGCAGCCTACTAACGGCAGCAGAAGCTTTCTTT. Translating gives CASSLLTAAEAFF. The chain joins TRBV14 to TRBJ1-1; unclear D gene. This CDR3 spans 13 amino acids. The germline gives CDR1 SGHDN, CDR2 FVKESK. Trimming removed 4 bases at V and 8 bases at J, with 14 bases between.

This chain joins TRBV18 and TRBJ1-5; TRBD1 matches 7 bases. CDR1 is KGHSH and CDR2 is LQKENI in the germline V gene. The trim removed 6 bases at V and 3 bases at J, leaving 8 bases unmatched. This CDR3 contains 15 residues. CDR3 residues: CASSTSGTDNQPQHF. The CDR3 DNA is TGTGCCAGCTCCACATCCGGGACAGACAATCAGCCCCAGCATTTT.

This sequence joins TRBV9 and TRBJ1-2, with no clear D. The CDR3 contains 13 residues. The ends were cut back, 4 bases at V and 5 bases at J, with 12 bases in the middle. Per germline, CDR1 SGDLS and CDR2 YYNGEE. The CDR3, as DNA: TGTGCCAGCAGCTCCCCAGAGACATATGGCTACACCTTC. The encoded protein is CASSSPETYGYTF.

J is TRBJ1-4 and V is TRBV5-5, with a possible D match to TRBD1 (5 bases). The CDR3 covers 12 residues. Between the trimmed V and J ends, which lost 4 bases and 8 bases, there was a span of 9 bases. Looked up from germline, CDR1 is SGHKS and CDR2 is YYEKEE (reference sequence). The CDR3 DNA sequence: TGTGCCAGCAGCCAGGGATCGGAAAAACTGTTTTTT. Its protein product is CASSQGSEKLFF.

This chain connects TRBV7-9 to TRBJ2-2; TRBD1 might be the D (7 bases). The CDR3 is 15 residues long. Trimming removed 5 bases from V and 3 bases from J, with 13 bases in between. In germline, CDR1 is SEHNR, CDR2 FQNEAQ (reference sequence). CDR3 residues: CASSAGQRYTGELFF. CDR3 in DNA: TGTGCCAGCAGCGCGGGACAGAGGTACACCGGGGAGCTGTTTTTT.

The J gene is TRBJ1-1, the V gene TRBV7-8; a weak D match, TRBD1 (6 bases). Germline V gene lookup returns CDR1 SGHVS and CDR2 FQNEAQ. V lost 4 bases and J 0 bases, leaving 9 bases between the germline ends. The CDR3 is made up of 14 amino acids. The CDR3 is CASSWGTLNTEAFF. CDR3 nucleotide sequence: TGTGCCAGCAGCTGGGGGACACTGAACACTGAAGCTTTCTTT.

CDR3 loop: CASSSDRGGTDTQYF. In DNA form, the CDR3 reads TGTGCCAGCAGCTCCGACAGGGGGGGCACAGATACGCAGTATTTT. The V call is TRBV7-2, the J call TRBJ2-3, with 9 bases lining up with TRBD1. The CDR3 sequence is 15 residues long. The germline gives CDR1 SGHTA, CDR2 FQGNSA. V shed 4 bases and J 1 base; nucleotides not matched to a gene: 3.

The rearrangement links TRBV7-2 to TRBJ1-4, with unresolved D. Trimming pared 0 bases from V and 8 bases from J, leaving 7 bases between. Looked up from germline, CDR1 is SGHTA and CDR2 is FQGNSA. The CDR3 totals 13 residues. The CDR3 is CASSLAVGEKLFF. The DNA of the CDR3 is TGTGCCAGCAGCTTAGCAGTCGGGGAAAAACTGTTTTTT.

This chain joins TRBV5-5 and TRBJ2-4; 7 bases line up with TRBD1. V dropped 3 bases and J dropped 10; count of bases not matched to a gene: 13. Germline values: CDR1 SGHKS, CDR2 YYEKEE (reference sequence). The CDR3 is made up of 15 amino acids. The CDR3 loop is CASSSPQGPQGIQYF. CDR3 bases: TGTGCCAGCAGCTCTCCACAGGGGCCGCAGGGGATTCAGTACTTC.

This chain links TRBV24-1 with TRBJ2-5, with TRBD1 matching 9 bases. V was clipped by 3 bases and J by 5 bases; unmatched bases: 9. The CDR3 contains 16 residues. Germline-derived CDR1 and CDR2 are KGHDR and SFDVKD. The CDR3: CATSDGGTGQRETQYF. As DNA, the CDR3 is TGTGCCACCAGTGATGGGGGGACAGGGCAAAGGGAGACCCAGTACTTC.

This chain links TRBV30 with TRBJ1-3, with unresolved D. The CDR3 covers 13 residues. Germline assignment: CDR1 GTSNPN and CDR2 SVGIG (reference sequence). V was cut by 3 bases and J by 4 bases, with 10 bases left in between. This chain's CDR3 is CAWSPSAGNTIYF. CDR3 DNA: TGTGCCTGGAGCCCGTCTGCGGGAAACACCATATATTTT.

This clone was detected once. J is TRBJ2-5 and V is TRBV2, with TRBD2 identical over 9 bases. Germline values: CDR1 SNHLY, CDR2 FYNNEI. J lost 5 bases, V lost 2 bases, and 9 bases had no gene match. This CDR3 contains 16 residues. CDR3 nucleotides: TGTGCCAGCAGTGAATTTGGCGGGGGGGCCTGGGAGACCCAGTACTTC. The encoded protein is CASSEFGGGAWETQYF.

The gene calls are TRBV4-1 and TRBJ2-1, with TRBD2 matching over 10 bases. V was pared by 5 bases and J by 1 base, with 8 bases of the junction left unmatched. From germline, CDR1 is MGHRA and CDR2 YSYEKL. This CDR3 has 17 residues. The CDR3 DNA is TGCGCCAGCAGCTGGAACAAGCGGGGGGGGTCCTACAATGAGCAGTTCTTC. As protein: CASSWNKRGGSYNEQFF.